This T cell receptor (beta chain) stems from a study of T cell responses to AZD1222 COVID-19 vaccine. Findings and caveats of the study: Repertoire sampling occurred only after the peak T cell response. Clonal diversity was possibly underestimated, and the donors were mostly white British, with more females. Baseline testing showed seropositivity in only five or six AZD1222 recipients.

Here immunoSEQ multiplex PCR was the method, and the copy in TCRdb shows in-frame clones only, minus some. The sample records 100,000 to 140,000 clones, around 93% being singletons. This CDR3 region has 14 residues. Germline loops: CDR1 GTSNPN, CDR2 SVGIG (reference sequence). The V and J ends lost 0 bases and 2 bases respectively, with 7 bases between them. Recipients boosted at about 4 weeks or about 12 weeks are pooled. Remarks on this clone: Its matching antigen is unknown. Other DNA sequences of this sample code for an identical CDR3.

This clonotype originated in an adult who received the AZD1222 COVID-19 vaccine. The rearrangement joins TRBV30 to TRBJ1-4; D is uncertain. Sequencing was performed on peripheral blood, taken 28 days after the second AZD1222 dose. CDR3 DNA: TGTGCCTGGAGTGTTCTGGGGACTAATGAAAAACTGTTTTTT. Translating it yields CAWSVLGTNEKLFF.